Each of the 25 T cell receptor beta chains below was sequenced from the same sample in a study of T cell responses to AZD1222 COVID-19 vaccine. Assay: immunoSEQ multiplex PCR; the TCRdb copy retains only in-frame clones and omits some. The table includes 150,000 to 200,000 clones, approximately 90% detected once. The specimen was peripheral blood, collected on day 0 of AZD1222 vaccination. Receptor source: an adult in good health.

CDR3 DNA: TGTGCCAGCAGCTTATTACCGGGACAAAGCGGTAATGAGCAGTTCTTC. Amino acid sequence: CASSLLPGQSGNEQFF. The chain has TRBV7-2 and TRBJ2-1; the D gene is possibly TRBD1 (6 bases). Trimming stripped 2 bases from V and 7 bases from J, with 18 bases between. The CDR3 totals 16 residues. CDR1 and CDR2 (germline): SGHTA, FQGNSA.

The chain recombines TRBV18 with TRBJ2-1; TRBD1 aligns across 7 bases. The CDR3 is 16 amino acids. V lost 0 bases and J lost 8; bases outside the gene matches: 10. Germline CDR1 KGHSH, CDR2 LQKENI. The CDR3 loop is CASSPPVTGVGHEQFF. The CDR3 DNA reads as TGTGCCAGCTCACCACCGGTCACAGGGGTCGGGCATGAGCAGTTCTTC.

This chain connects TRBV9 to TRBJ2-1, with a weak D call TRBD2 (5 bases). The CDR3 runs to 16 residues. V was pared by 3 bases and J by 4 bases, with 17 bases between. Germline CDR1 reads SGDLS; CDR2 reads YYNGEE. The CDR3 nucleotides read TGTGCCAGCAGCGCCATGGCGGGCGCAGCTTACAATGAGCAGTTCTTC. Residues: CASSAMAGAAYNEQFF.

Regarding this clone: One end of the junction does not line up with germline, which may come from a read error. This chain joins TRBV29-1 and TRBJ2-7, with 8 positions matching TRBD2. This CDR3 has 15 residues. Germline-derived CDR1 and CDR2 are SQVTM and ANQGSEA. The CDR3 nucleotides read TGCAGCGTCGAAGACGGACATCGGGAGGGTTACGAGCAGTACTTC. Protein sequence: CSVEDGHREGYEQYF.

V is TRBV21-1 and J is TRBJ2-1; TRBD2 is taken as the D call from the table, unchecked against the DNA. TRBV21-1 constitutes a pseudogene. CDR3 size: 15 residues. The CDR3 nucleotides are TGTGCCAGCAGCGCCCTAGCGGGAGGTAACGATGAGCAGTTCTTC. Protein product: CASSALAGGNDEQFF.

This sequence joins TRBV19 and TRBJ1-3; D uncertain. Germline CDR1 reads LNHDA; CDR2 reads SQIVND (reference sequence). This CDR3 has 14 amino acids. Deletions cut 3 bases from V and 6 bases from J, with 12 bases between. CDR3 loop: CASSIRPGLNTIYF. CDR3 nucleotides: TGTGCCAGTAGTATTCGGCCGGGCTTAAACACCATATATTTT.

CDR3: CASSEEGRYGYTF. As DNA, the CDR3 is TGTGCCAGCAGTGAGGAGGGACGTTATGGCTACACCTTC. The chain carries TRBV2 and TRBJ1-2; weak D call: TRBD1 (5 bases). Trimming took 3 bases from V and 5 from J, leaving 10 bases between them. Germline V lookup: CDR1 SNHLY, CDR2 FYNNEI. This CDR3 is 13 amino acids long.

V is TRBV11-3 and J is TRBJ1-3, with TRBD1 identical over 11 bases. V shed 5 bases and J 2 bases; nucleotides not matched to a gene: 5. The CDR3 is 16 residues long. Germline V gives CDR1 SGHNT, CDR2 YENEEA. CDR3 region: CASSTSGQGAGNTIYF. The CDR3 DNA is TGTGCCAGCAGCACCTCGGGACAGGGGGCTGGAAACACCATATATTTT.

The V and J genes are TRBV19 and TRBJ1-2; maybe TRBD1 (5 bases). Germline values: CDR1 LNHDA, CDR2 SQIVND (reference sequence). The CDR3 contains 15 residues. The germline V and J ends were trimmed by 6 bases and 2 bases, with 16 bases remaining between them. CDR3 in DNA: TGTGCCAGTAGCCCGCGGTCTGGGACCAACTATGGCTACACCTTC. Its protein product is CASSPRSGTNYGYTF.

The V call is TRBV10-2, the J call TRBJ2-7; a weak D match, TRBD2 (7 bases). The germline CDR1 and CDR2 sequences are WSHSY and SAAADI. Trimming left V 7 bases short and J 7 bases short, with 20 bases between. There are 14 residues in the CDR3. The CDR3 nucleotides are TGCGCCAGCACCCGGGACACCGAAGCGGGGGAGCAGTACTTC. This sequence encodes CASTRDTEAGEQYF.

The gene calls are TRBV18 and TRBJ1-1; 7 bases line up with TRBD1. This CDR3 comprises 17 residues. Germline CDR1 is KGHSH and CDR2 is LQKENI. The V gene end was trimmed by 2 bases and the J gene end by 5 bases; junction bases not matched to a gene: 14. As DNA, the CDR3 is TGTGCCAGCTCACCAAGCCTCTCCCGACAGGGTGGTACTGAAGCTTTCTTT. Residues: CASSPSLSRQGGTEAFF.

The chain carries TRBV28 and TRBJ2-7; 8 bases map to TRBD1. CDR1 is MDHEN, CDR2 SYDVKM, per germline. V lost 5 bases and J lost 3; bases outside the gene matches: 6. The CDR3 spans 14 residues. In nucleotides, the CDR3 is TGTGCCAGCAGTCTAAGACAGGGGCGCTACGAGCAGTACTTC. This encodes CASSLRQGRYEQYF.

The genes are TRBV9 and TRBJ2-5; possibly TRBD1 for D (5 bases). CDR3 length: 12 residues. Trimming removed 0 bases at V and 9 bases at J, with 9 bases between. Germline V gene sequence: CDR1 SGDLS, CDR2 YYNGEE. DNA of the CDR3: TGTGCCAGCAGCGTAGTCTCAGGGCCCCAGTACTTC. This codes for CASSVVSGPQYF. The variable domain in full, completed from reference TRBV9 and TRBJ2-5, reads DSGVTQTPKHLITATGQRVTLRCSPRSGDLSVYWYQQSLDQGLQFLIQYYNGEERAKGNILERFSAQQFPDLHSELNLSSLELGDSALYFCASSVVSGPQYFGPGTRLLVL.

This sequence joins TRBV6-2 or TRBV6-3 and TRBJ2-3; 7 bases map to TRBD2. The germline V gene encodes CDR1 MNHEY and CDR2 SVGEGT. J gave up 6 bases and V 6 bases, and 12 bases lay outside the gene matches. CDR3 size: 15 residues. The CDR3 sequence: CASSPREASSDTQYF. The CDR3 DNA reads TGTGCCAGCAGCCCCCGGGAGGCCTCATCCGATACGCAGTATTTT.

The CDR3 sequence is CASSQDAGVYGYTF. The DNA of the CDR3 is TGCGCCAGCAGCCAAGATGCAGGGGTCTATGGCTACACCTTC. The chain couples TRBV4-3 to TRBJ1-2, with TRBD1 as a possible D gene (6 bases). V lost 0 bases and J lost 4, with 9 bases in between. The CDR3 sequence is 14 residues long. From germline, CDR1 is LGHNA and CDR2 YSLEER.

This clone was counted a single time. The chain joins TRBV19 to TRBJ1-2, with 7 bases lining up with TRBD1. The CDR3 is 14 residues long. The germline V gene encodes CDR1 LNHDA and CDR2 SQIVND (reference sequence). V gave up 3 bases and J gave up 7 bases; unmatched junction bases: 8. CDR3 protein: CASSIDRVRSGYTF. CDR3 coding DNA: TGTGCCAGTAGTATCGACAGGGTCCGGTCTGGCTACACCTTC.

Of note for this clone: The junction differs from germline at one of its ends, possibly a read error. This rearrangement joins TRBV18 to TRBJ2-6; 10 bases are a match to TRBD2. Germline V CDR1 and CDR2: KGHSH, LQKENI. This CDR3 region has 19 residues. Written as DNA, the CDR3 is TGTGCCAGCTCGCCACGGGCACTAGCGGGGTTCTCTGGGGCCAACGTCCTGACTTTC. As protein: CASSPRALAGFSGANVLTF.

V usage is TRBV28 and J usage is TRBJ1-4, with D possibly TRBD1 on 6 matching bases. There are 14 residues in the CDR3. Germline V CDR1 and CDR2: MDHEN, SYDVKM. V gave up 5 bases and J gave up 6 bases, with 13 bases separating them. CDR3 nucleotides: TGTGCCAGCAGTCTACAGGGTTTATATGAAAAACTGTTTTTT. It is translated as CASSLQGLYEKLFF. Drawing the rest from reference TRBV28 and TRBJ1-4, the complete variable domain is DVKVTQSSRYLVKRTGEKVFLECVQDMDHENMFWYRQDPGLGLRLIYFSYDVKMKEKGDIPEGYSVSREKKERFSLILESASTNQTSMYLCASSLQGLYEKLFFGSGTQLSVL.

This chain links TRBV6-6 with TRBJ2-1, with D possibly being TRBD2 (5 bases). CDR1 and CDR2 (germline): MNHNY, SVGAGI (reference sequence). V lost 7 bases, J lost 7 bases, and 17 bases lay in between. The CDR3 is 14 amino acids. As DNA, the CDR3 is TGTGCCAGCACGGGAACACACCTCCCTAATGAGCAGTTCTTC. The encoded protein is CASTGTHLPNEQFF.

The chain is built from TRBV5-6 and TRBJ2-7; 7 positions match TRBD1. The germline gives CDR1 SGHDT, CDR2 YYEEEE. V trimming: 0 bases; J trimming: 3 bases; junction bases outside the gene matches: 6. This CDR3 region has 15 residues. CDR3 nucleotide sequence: TGTGCCAGCAGCTTGGTTCGACAGGGACACTACGAGCAGTACTTC. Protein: CASSLVRQGHYEQYF.

CDR3 in amino acids: CATSREPQLTGGVPYEQYF. CDR3 in DNA: TGTGCCACCAGCAGAGAGCCCCAATTGACAGGGGGCGTCCCCTACGAGCAGTACTTC. This chain connects TRBV15 to TRBJ2-7; TRBD1 agrees at 10 bases. Germline CDR1 LNHNV, CDR2 YYDKDF (reference sequence). This CDR3 region has 19 residues. V was clipped by 0 bases and J by 2 bases; unmatched bases: 13.

The CDR3 is CASSFGEGKLFF. CDR3 nucleotides: TGTGCCAGCAGTTTTGGGGAAGGAAAACTGTTTTTT. The rearrangement links TRBV12-3 or TRBV12-4 to TRBJ1-4; D not certain. This CDR3 is 12 amino acids long. Trimming pared 3 bases from V and 10 bases from J, leaving 9 bases between.

The CDR3, as DNA: TGTGCCAGCTCCCTAGCGAACTCCTACGAGCAGTACTTC. Translated, it gives CASSLANSYEQYF. This sequence joins TRBV11-2 and TRBJ2-7, with a weak D call TRBD2 (6 bases). Trimming took 8 bases from V and 0 from J, leaving 11 bases between them. The CDR3 runs to 13 residues. In germline, CDR1 is SGHAT, CDR2 FQNNGV.

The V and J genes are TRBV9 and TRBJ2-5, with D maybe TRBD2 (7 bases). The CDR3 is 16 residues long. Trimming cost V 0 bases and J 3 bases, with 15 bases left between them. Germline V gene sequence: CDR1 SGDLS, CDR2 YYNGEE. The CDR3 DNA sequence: TGTGCCAGCAGCGTAGCGGGGGGCGCAAACAAAGAGACCCAGTACTTC. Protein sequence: CASSVAGGANKETQYF.

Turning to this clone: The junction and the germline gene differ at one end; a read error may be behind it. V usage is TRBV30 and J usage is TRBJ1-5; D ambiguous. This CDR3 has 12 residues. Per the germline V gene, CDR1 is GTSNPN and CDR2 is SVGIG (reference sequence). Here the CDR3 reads CAWGVGNQPQHF. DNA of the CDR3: TGTGCCTGGGGTGTGGGCAATCAGCCCCAGCATTTT. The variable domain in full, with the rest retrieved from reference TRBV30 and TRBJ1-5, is SQTIHQWPATLVQPVGSPLSLECTVEGTSNPNLYWYRQAAGRGLQLLFYSVGIGQISSEVPQNLSASRPQDRQFILSSKKLLLSDSGFYLCAWGVGNQPQHFGDGTRLSIL.